This T cell receptor (beta chain) derives from a study of beta chain features in type 1 diabetes. Study observations and caveats: Insertions were fewer and deletions more numerous at VDJ junctions in type 1 diabetes patients. For Type 1 diabetes patients, all four CD4+ subsets carried TCRB CDR3s that were moderately but significantly shorter.

The study reverse transcribed the entire isolated RNA, so it sequenced expressed TCRB transcripts. Assay used: immunoSEQ multiplex PCR; TCRdb lists only in-frame clones, some missing. This table has 140,000 to 150,000 clones, 10% to 15% appearing once. Regarding this clone: The antigen remains unidentified.

Germline CDR1 and CDR2: SGHRS and YFSETQ. V lost 2 bases, J lost 5 bases, and 8 bases lay in between. The CDR3 extends over 14 amino acids. The TCR sequence derives from a young man with type 1 diabetes. This sequence joins TRBV5-1 and TRBJ1-6; D gene unclear. Sequenced material: central memory CD4+ T cells from blood. The CDR3 here is CASSLNRDNSPLHF. As DNA, the CDR3 is TGCGCCAGCAGCTTAAATCGGGATAATTCACCCCTCCACTTT.